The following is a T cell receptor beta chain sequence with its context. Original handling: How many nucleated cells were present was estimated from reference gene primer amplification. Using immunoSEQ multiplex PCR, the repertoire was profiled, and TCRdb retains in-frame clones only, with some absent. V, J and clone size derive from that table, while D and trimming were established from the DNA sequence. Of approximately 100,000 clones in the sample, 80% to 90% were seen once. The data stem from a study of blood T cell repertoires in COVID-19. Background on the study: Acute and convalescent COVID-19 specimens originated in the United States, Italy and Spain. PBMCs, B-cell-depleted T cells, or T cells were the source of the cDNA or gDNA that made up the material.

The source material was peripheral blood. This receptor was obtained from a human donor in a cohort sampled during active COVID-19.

CDR3 region: CASSPPGTSVNTGELFF. In DNA form, the CDR3 reads TGTGCCAGCTCACCTCCAGGGACTAGCGTGAACACCGGGGAGCTGTTTTTT. The chain recombines TRBV18 with TRBJ2-2; the match to TRBD2 covers 10 bases. Germline CDR1 reads KGHSH; CDR2 reads LQKENI. This CDR3 has 17 residues. J gave up 1 base and V 3 bases, and 5 bases lay outside the gene matches.